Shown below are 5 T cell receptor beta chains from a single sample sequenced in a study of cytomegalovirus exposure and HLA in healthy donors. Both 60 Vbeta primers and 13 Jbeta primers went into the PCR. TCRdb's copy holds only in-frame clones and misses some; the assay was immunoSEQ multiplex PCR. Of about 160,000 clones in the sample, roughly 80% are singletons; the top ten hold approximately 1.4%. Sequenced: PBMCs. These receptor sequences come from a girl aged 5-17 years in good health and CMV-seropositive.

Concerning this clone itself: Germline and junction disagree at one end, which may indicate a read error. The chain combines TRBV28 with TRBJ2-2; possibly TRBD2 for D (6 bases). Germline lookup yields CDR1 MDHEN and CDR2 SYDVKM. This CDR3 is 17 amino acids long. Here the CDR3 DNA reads TGTGCCAGCAGTTTTTGGGTGTTGGGAGTTGACGCCGGGGGGCTGTTTTTT. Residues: CASSFWVLGVDAGGLFF.

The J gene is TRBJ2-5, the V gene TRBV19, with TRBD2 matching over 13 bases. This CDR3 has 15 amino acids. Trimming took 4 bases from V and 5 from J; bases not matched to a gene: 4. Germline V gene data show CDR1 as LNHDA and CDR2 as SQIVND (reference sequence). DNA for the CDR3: TGTGCCAGTAGTACACTAGCGGGAGGGTCGGAGACCCAGTACTTC. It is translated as CASSTLAGGSETQYF.

The CDR3 DNA is TGTGCCAGCGGCCCGAGGACAGGGAACAATCAGCCCCAGCATTTT. It encodes CASGPRTGNNQPQHF. V and J are TRBV6-5 and TRBJ1-5, with 8 bases that match TRBD1. V lost 8 bases and J lost 3; bases outside the gene matches: 9. Germline assignment: CDR1 MNHEY and CDR2 SVGAGI. This CDR3 has 15 residues.

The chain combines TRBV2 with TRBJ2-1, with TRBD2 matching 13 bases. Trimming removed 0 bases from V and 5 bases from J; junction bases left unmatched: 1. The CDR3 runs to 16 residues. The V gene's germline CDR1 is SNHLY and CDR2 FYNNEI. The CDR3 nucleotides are TGTGCCAGCAGTGAAGCTGGACTAGCGGGGGACAATGAGCAGTTCTTC. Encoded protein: CASSEAGLAGDNEQFF. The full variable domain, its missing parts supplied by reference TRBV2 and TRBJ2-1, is EPEVTQTPSHQVTQMGQEVILRCVPISNHLYFYWYRQILGQKVEFLVSFYNNEISEKSEIFDDQFSVERPDGSNFTLKIRSTKLEDSAMYFCASSEAGLAGDNEQFFGPGTRLTVL.

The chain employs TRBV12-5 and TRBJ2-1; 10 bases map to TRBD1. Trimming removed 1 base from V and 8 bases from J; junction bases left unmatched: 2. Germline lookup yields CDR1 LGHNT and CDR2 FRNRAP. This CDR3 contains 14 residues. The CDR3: CASGLGQGADEQFF. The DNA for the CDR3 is TGTGCTAGTGGTTTGGGACAGGGGGCCGATGAGCAGTTCTTC. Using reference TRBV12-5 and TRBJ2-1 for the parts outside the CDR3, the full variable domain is DARVTQTPRHKVTEMGQEVTMRCQPILGHNTVFWYRQTMMQGLELLAYFRNRAPLDDSGMPKDRFSAEMPDATLATLKIQPSEPRDSAVYFCASGLGQGADEQFFGPGTRLTVL.